This T cell receptor (beta chain) was profiled in a study of identical twins. Findings and limits, study-wide: Abundant beta clonotypes from cord blood bore fewer insertions; memory repertoires lacked this pattern.

TCRdb reanalysed the 5' RACE reads using MiXCR and keeps one entry per CDR3 protein. Here the sample spans 570,000 or so distinct CDR3 sequences, approximately 10% being singletons. This clonotype was seen many times. The antigen remains unidentified. The same data also went into a second study, on yellow fever vaccine responses in identical twins.

The sequenced material came from PBMCs. This receptor was obtained from a woman in her late teens or twenties in good health.

In DNA, the CDR3 is TGTGCCAGCAGACAACAGGGATCCACCGGGGAGCTGTTTTTT. Translating gives CASRQQGSTGELFF. The chain employs TRBV12-3 or TRBV12-4 and TRBJ2-2, with a tentative D call TRBD1 (6 bases). Trimming cost V 6 bases and J 4 bases, with 12 bases left between them. The CDR3 sequence is 14 residues long.